This TCR beta chain was observed in a study of T cell responses to AZD1222 COVID-19 vaccine (dated by TCRdb to 2020 to 2023). Regarding the study in general: AZD1222 recipients given second doses at about 4 weeks or at about 12 weeks were pooled, since spike-specific TCR depth and breadth were not found to differ between the two schedules. Enrollment into the trials was organized by age into subgroups of 18-55, 56-69 and 70-plus years, and those subgroups contained roughly 150, 30 and 60 TCR-sequenced participants, respectively. A total of 233 trial participants underwent TCR sequencing, of whom about 210 received two doses of AZD1222 and about 25 received two doses of the MenACWY control vaccine. Paper-wide results and their limitations: Epitopes outside the regions mutated in the B.1.351 and B.1.1.7 variants were reportedly recognized by nearly half of the unique spike-specific TCRs. The whole spike protein was spanned by vaccine-associated CD4 TCRs, and dominant responses were seen in regions 160-218 and 743-854. Conclusions about previously exposed vaccinees are limited because only 6 or 7 AZD1222 recipients were SARS-CoV-2 seropositive at baseline. Because no day 14 peak-response samples were available, the repertoires could be characterized only after the peak T cell response. Spike-specific TCR breadth and depth rose significantly after two AZD1222 doses compared with day 0 and with MenACWY recipients. In the small 56-69-year group, the increase in depth fell short of significance, most likely because of low power. Most participants were white British and females outnumbered males, and the authors suggested that clonal diversity may have been underestimated.

Concerning this clone: Its antigen is currently not known. Base qualities were left out, and no much larger clone turns up one base away.

Sample time point, as interpreted from the label and publication: baseline before first vaccination. The vaccinee samples were drawn from two UK trials, COV001 and COV002, one of which was a single-blind randomized controlled phase 2/3 trial testing AZD1222 (ChAdOx1 nCoV-19) in healthy adults. For TCRbeta chain sequencing, PBMC samples from trial participants were taken at day 0 and at day 28 after the second dose. The CDR3 regions of human TCRbeta chains were analyzed by immunosequencing. As for the authors' bioinformatics: TCRs in the repertoires were compared against a reference library of SARS-CoV-2-specific TCRs that had been generated with the MIRA antigen-specificity platform. Breadth was defined as the fraction of unique TCRs that were SARS-CoV-2-associated, and depth was defined as the fraction of total T cells that were SARS-CoV-2-associated. Each spike-specific TCR was assigned to its reactive spike region and to a CD4 or CD8 class using the MIRA data. Log10-transformed breadth and depth values were compared by one-way ANOVA with Sidak's multiple comparisons tests. The source is immuneACCESS, and TCRdb retained only in-frame sequences with V and J called. Part of the clones is not carried over; for the studies checked, unresolved V genes explain less than half of this, and the remainder is unexplained. D and trimming were read from the DNA, whereas the V and J calls and clone size are those reported in that table. This sample holds 100,000 to 150,000 clones; 92% were observed only once. The ten top clones hold about 1.1% of the sample.

The germline V gene supplies CDR1 SQVTM and CDR2 ANQGSEA. V gives up 3 bases and J gives up 2 bases, and the segment between their germline ends measures 13 bases. Taken from cysteine to phenylalanine, the CDR3 has 14 residues. Solely the CDR3 DNA is kept, with 42 bases framed from the first base. Recombination connected TRBV29-1 to TRBJ1-2; the D gene identity is not certain. The receptor comes from an adult in good health. Sequencing used peripheral blood, obtained on day 0 of AZD1222 vaccination. The DNA sequence is as follows: TGCAGCGTTGATAAGTTGGGGTCAAACTATGGCTACACCTTC. Its protein is CSVDKLGSNYGYTF.